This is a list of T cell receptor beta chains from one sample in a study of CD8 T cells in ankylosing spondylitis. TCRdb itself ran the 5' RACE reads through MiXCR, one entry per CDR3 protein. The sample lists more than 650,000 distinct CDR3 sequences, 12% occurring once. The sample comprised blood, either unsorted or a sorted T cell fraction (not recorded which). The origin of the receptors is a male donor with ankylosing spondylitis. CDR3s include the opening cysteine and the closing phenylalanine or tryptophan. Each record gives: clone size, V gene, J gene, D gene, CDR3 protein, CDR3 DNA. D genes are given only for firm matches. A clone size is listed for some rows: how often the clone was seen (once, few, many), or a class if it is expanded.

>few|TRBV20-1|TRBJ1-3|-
CSARDRRSGNTIYF
TGCAGTGCTAGAGACCGACGCTCTGGAAACACCATATATTTT
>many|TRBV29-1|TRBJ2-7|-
CSVVTVLSYEQYF
TGCAGCGTTGTGACAGTTCTGTCCTACGAGCAGTACTTC
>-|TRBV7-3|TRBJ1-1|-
CASLRGGGRAFF
TGTGCCAGTTTACGAGGTGGGGGTCGAGCTTTCTTT
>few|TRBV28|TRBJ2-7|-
CASSLGRIPYEQYF
TGTGCCAGCAGTTTGGGGCGGATACCCTACGAGCAGTACTTC
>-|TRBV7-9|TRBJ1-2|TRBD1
CASSLGHRDRVSF
TGTGCCAGCAGCTTAGGCCACCGGGACAGGGTTTCCTTC
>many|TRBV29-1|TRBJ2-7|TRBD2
CSVALWLRESYEQYF
TGCAGCGTTGCCCTCTGGTTGCGGGAGAGTTACGAGCAGTACTTC
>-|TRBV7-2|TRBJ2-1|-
CASSADRVRRFF
TGTGCCAGCAGCGCCGACCGGGTACGTAGGTTCTTC
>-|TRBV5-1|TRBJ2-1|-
CASSLTGTTSYNEQFF
TGCGCCAGCAGCCTGACGGGGACAACCTCCTACAATGAGCAGTTCTTC
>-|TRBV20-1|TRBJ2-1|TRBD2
CSARKVAGGREFF
TGCAGTGCCAGAAAGGTAGCGGGAGGGCGGGAGTTCTTC
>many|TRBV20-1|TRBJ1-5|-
CSAVGRGGNQPQHF
TGCAGTGCCGTCGGCAGGGGAGGTAATCAGCCCCAGCATTTT
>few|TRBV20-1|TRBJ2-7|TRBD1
CSAVFRDRAYEQYF
TGCAGTGCCGTCTTCCGGGACAGAGCCTACGAGCAGTACTTC
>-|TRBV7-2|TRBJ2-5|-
CASSPPPERETQYF
TGTGCCAGCAGCCCGCCTCCTGAAAGGGAGACCCAGTACTTC
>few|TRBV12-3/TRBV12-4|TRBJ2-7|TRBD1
CASSYGTGGNEQYF
TGTGCCAGCAGTTACGGGACAGGGGGCAACGAGCAGTACTTC
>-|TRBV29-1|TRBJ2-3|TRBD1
CSVGGTGTFTDTQYF
TGCAGCGTTGGCGGGACAGGGACTTTCACAGATACGCAGTATTTT
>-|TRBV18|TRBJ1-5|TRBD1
CASSNTPGQGHQPQHF
TGTGCCAGCTCAAATACCCCGGGACAGGGACATCAGCCCCAGCATTTT
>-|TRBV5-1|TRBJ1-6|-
CASSLEGGDGSPLHF
TGCGCCAGCAGCTTGGAGGGAGGGGACGGTTCACCCCTCCACTTT
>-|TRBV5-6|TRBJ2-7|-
CASSLWGIYEQYF
TGTGCCAGCAGCTTGTGGGGAATCTACGAGCAGTACTTC
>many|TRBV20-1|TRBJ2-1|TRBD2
CSAGTSFYNEQFF
TGCAGTGCCGGGACTAGTTTCTACAATGAGCAGTTCTTC
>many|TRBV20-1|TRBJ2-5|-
CSASPGTTQETQYF
TGCAGTGCCAGCCCCGGGACAACACAAGAGACCCAGTACTTC
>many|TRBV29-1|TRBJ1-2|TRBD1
CSVANPGGRGYGYTF
TGCAGCGTTGCGAATCCAGGGGGCAGAGGGTATGGCTACACCTTC
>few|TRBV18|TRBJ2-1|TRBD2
CASSPAPGRGRVYNEQFF
TGTGCCAGCTCACCCGCGCCGGGGAGGGGACGGGTGTACAATGAGCAGTTCTTC
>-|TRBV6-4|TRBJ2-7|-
CASSAVRGEGEQYF
TGTGCCAGCAGTGCCGTCAGGGGAGAGGGCGAGCAGTACTTC
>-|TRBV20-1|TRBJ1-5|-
CSASAYDSQYSNQPQHF
TGCAGTGCTAGCGCCTACGACAGTCAGTATAGCAATCAGCCCCAGCATTTT
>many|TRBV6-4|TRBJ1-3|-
CASSDQTIYF
TGTGCCAGCAGTGATCAGACCATATATTTT
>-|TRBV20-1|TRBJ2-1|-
CSAGTWGRRIFSYNEQFF
TGCAGTGCTGGGACGTGGGGACGGAGGATTTTCTCCTACAATGAGCAGTTCTTC
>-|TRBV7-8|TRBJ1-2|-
CASSSGRVTNYGYTF
TGTGCCAGCAGCTCGGGACGGGTTACTAACTATGGCTACACCTTC
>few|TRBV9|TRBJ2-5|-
CASSPWTGVGTQYF
TGTGCCAGCAGCCCCTGGACGGGGGTGGGGACCCAGTACTTC
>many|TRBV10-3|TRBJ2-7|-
CAISELIGGYEQYF
TGTGCCATCAGTGAGCTGATAGGCGGCTACGAGCAGTACTTC
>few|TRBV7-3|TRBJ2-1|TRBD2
CASRESGGGAYNEQFF
TGTGCCAGCAGGGAAAGTGGCGGGGGGGCTTACAATGAGCAGTTCTTC
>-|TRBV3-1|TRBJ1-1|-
CASSRRGVYAEAFF
TGTGCCAGCAGCCGAAGGGGGGTTTACGCTGAAGCTTTCTTT
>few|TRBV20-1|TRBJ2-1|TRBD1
CSAWTGFAYNEQFF
TGCAGTGCCTGGACAGGTTTTGCCTACAATGAGCAGTTCTTC
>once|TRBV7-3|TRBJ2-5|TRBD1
CASSSAGGAGETQYF
TGTGCCAGCAGCTCTGCAGGGGGCGCGGGAGAGACCCAGTACTTC
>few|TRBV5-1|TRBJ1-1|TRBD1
CASSLAGGTGDGEEAFF
TGCGCCAGCAGCTTGGCGGGAGGGACAGGGGATGGAGAAGAAGCTTTCTTT
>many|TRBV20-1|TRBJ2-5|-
CSAGYRAQETQYF
TGCAGTGCTGGATACCGGGCCCAAGAGACCCAGTACTTC
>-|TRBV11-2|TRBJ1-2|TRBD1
CASSETGAYGYTF
TGTGCCAGCAGCGAGACAGGGGCTTATGGCTACACCTTC
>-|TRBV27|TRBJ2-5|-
CASSRTTVRYQETQYF
TGTGCCAGCAGCCGAACGACAGTTAGGTACCAAGAGACCCAGTACTTC
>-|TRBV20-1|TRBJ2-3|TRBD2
CSATGTSGLASTDTQYF
TGCAGTGCAACCGGGACTAGCGGGCTTGCTAGCACAGATACGCAGTATTTT
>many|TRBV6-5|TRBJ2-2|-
CASSHVEGELFF
TGTGCCAGCAGCCACGTTGAGGGGGAGCTGTTTTTT
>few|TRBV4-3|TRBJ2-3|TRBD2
CASSQLGTSQDTQYF
TGCGCCAGCAGCCAGCTTGGGACTAGTCAAGATACGCAGTATTTT
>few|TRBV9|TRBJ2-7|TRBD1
CASSPTGGAGYEQYF
TGTGCCAGCAGCCCTACAGGGGGCGCGGGGTACGAGCAGTACTTC
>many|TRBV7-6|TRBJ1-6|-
CASSLRGDSPLHF
TGTGCCAGCAGCTTACGGGGGGATTCACCCCTCCACTTT
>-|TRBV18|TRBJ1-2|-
CASSPQGLGGYGYTF
TGTGCCAGCTCACCACAAGGACTAGGGGGCTATGGCTACACCTTC
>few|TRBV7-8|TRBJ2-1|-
CASSFHNGLGDEQFF
TGTGCCAGCAGCTTCCATAACGGGCTGGGTGATGAGCAGTTCTTC
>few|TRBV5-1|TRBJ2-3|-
CASKAGSTDTQYF
TGCGCCAGCAAGGCAGGGAGCACAGATACGCAGTATTTT
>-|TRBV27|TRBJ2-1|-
CASSRETSSYNEQFF
TGTGCCAGCAGTAGAGAAACGAGCTCCTACAATGAGCAGTTCTTC
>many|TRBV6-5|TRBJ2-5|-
CASSYDRIQETQYF
TGTGCCAGCAGTTACGATCGAATCCAAGAGACCCAGTACTTC
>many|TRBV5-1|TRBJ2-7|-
CASSLGQGYHEQYF
TGCGCCAGCAGCTTGGGGCAGGGGTACCACGAGCAGTACTTC
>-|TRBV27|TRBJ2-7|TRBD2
CASRRLSGRQGSYEQYF
TGTGCCAGCCGACGACTGAGCGGGAGACAAGGCTCCTACGAGCAGTACTTC
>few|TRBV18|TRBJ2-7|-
CASSPPARVEQYF
TGTGCCAGCTCACCACCGGCCAGGGTGGAGCAGTACTTC
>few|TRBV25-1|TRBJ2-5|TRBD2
CASSEGTSGEETQYF
TGTGCCAGCAGTGAGGGGACTAGCGGGGAAGAGACCCAGTACTTC
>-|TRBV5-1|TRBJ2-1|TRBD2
CASSIAGGYNEQFF
TGCGCCAGCAGCATAGCGGGAGGGTACAATGAGCAGTTCTTC
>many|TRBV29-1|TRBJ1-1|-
CSVGPEAFF
TGCAGCGTTGGACCTGAAGCTTTCTTT